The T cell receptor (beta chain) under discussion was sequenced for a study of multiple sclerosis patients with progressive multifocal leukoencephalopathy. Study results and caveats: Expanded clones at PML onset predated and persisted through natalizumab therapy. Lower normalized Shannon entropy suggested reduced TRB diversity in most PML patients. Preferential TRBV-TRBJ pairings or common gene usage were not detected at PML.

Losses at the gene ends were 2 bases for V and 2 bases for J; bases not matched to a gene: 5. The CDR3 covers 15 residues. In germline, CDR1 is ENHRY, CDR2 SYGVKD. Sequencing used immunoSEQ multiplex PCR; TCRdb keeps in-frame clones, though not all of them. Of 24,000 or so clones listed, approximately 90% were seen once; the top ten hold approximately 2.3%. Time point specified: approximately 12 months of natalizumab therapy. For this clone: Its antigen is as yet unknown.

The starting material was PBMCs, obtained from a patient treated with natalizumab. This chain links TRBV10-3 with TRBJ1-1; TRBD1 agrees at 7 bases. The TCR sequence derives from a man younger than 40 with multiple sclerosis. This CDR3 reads CAISERQGLNTEAFF. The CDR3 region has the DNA TGTGCCATCAGTGAGAGACAGGGATTAAACACTGAAGCTTTCTTT.